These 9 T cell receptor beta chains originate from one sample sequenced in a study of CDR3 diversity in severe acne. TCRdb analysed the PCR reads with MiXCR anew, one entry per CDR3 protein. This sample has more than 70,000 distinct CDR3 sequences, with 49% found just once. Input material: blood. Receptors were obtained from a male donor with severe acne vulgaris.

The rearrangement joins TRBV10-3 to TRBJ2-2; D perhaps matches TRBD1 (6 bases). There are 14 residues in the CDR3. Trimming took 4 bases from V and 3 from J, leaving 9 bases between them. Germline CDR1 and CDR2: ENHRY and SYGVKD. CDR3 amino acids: CAISVQGHTGELFF. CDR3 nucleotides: TGTGCCATCAGTGTGCAGGGGCACACCGGGGAGCTGTTTTTT.

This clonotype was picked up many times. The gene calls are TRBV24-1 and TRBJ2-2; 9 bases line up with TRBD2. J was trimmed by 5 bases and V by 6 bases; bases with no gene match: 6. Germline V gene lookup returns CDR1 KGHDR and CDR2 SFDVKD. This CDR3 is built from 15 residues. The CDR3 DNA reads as TGTGCCACCAGTAGGACTAGCGAGGGAACCGGGGAGCTGTTTTTT. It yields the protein CATSRTSEGTGELFF.

CDR3 protein: CAISEGAEGAGANVLTF. CDR3 bases: TGTGCCATCAGTGAGGGGGCCGAGGGGGCTGGGGCCAACGTCCTGACTTTC. V and J are TRBV10-3 and TRBJ2-6, with a weak D call TRBD1 (6 bases). In germline, CDR1 is ENHRY, CDR2 SYGVKD. The CDR3 sequence is 17 residues long. Trimming took 2 bases from V and 2 from J, leaving 13 bases between them.

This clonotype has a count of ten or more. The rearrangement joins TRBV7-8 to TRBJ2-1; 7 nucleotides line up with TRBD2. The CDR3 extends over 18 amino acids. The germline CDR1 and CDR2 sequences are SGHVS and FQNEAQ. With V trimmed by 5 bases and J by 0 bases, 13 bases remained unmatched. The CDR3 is CASSPRVEAGNSYNEQFF. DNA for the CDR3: TGTGCCAGCAGCCCGCGGGTGGAAGCGGGAAACTCCTACAATGAGCAGTTCTTC.

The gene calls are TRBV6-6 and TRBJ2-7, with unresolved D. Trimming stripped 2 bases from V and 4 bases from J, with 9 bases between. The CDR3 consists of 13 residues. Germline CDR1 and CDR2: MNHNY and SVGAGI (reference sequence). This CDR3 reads CASSYASIYEQYF. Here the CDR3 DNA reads TGTGCCAGCAGTTACGCATCGATATACGAGCAGTACTTC.

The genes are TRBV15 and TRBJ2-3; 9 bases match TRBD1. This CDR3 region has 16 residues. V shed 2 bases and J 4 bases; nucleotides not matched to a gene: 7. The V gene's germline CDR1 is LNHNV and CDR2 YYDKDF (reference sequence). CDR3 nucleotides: TGTGCCACCAGCAGATACCGGGACAGGGTCTCAGATACGCAGTATTTT. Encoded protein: CATSRYRDRVSDTQYF.

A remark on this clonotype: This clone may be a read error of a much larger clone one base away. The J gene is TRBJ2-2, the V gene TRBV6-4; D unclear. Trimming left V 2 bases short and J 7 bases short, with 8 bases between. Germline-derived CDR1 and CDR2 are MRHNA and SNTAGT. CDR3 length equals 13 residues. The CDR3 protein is CASSDSNGGELFF. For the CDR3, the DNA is TGTGCCAGCAGTGACAGTAATGGCGGGGAGCTGTTTTTT.

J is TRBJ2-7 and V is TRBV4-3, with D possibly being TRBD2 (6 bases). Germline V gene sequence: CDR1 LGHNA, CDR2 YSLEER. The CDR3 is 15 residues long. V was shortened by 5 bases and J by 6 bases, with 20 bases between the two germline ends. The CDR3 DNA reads TGCGCCAGCAGCTCGGGACTCCCTGGCTACGGCGAGCAGTACTTC. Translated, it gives CASSSGLPGYGEQYF.

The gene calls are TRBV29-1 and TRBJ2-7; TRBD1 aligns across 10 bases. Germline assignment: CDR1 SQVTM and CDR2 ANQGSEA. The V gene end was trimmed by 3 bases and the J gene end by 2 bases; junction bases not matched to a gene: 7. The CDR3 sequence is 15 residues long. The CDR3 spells CSVERDRGSPYEQYF. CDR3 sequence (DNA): TGCAGCGTTGAGAGGGACAGGGGAAGTCCCTACGAGCAGTACTTC.